These T cell receptor beta chains were read from a single sample in a study of STAT5B mutations in CD4+ large granular lymphocyte leukemia. Repertoires were generated with immunoSEQ multiplex PCR, while TCRdb's copy carries only in-frame clones and drops some. The table shows under 35,000 clones, with under 85% occurring only once. Sequenced: CD4+ T cells from blood buffy coats. Source of these receptors: a human donor in good health. CDR3s include the opening cysteine and the closing phenylalanine or tryptophan. D genes are given only for firm matches. Where a row states a size, it is once, few, many or the class of an expanded clone; other rows omit it.

clone_size: -
v_call: TRBV2
d_call: TRBD1
j_call: TRBJ2-2
cdr3_aa: CASRRDRGLAGELFF
cdr3_nt: TGTGCCAGCCGCCGGGACAGGGGGCTGGCCGGGGAGCTGTTTTTT

clone_size: -
v_call: TRBV7-8
d_call: -
j_call: TRBJ2-5
cdr3_aa: CASSPGRQETQYF
cdr3_nt: TGTGCCAGCAGCCCAGGACGCCAAGAGACCCAGTACTTC

clone_size: -
v_call: TRBV5-6
d_call: TRBD1
j_call: TRBJ1-1
cdr3_aa: CASRMEGGASEAFF
cdr3_nt: TGTGCCAGCAGAATGGAAGGGGGCGCGAGTGAAGCTTTCTTT

clone_size: -
v_call: TRBV11-2
d_call: -
j_call: TRBJ1-1
cdr3_aa: CASSLDLLGGIEAFF
cdr3_nt: TGTGCCAGCAGCTTAGATTTATTGGGGGGAATTGAAGCTTTCTTT

clone_size: -
v_call: TRBV29-1
d_call: -
j_call: TRBJ1-2
cdr3_aa: CSAADTFYTF
cdr3_nt: TGCAGCGCTGCAGATACTTTCTACACCTTC

clone_size: -
v_call: TRBV9
d_call: -
j_call: TRBJ2-2
cdr3_aa: CASSPPGTGELFF
cdr3_nt: TGTGCCAGCAGCCCCCCCGGCACCGGGGAGCTGTTTTTT

clone_size: -
v_call: TRBV19
d_call: TRBD1
j_call: TRBJ1-5
cdr3_aa: CASRRDSSVGGNQPQHF
cdr3_nt: TGTGCCAGTAGACGGGACAGCTCCGTTGGTGGCAATCAGCCCCAGCATTTT

clone_size: -
v_call: TRBV18
d_call: -
j_call: TRBJ2-3
cdr3_aa: CASSPPGTPFTDTQYF
cdr3_nt: TGTGCCAGCTCACCACCCGGGACTCCCTTTACAGATACGCAGTATTTT

clone_size: -
v_call: TRBV10-3
d_call: TRBD2
j_call: TRBJ2-1
cdr3_aa: CAISEGASGGPNKQFF
cdr3_nt: TGTGCCATCAGTGAGGGGGCTAGCGGGGGACCCAATAAGCAGTTCTTC

clone_size: -
v_call: TRBV19
d_call: TRBD1
j_call: TRBJ2-7
cdr3_aa: CASSNPGTGRYEQYF
cdr3_nt: TGTGCCAGTAGTAACCCCGGGACAGGGAGATACGAGCAGTACTTC

clone_size: once
v_call: TRBV29-1
d_call: -
j_call: TRBJ2-5
cdr3_aa: CSVGKSGEETQYF
cdr3_nt: TGCAGCGTGGGGAAGTCCGGGGAAGAGACCCAGTACTTC

clone_size: -
v_call: TRBV5-1
d_call: TRBD2
j_call: TRBJ2-5
cdr3_aa: CASSSRGTSGIQETQYF
cdr3_nt: TGCGCCAGCAGCTCCCGAGGGACTAGCGGAATCCAAGAGACCCAGTACTTC

clone_size: -
v_call: TRBV9
d_call: -
j_call: TRBJ1-2
cdr3_aa: CASSATGEGYTF
cdr3_nt: TGTGCCAGCAGCGCGACCGGTGAGGGCTACACCTTC

clone_size: -
v_call: TRBV18
d_call: -
j_call: TRBJ2-1
cdr3_aa: CASSRNPRGWDEQFF
cdr3_nt: TGTGCCAGCTCCAGAAACCCCAGGGGTTGGGATGAGCAGTTCTTC

clone_size: once
v_call: TRBV6-5
d_call: -
j_call: TRBJ2-7
cdr3_aa: CASSSPSRSYEQYF
cdr3_nt: TGTGCCAGCAGTTCCCCGAGCCGATCCTACGAGCAGTACTTC

clone_size: -
v_call: TRBV30
d_call: TRBD2
j_call: TRBJ2-1
cdr3_aa: CAWTPLAGGTNEQFF
cdr3_nt: TGTGCCTGGACCCCACTAGCGGGAGGGACCAATGAGCAGTTCTTC

clone_size: -
v_call: TRBV5-3
d_call: -
j_call: TRBJ2-5
cdr3_aa: CARSLPGPWEETQYF
cdr3_nt: TGTGCCAGAAGCTTGCCGGGCCCTTGGGAAGAGACCCAGTACTTC

clone_size: -
v_call: TRBV30
d_call: -
j_call: TRBJ2-7
cdr3_aa: CAWRRGIQIYEQYF
cdr3_nt: TGTGCCTGGAGAAGAGGAATTCAAATCTACGAGCAGTACTTC

clone_size: -
v_call: TRBV7-2
d_call: TRBD2
j_call: TRBJ2-3
cdr3_aa: CASSPGLVTDTQYF
cdr3_nt: TGTGCCAGCAGCCCTGGACTAGTCACAGATACGCAGTATTTT

clone_size: -
v_call: TRBV5-1
d_call: TRBD1
j_call: TRBJ1-3
cdr3_aa: CASSPTGAHTIYF
cdr3_nt: TGCGCCAGCAGCCCAACAGGGGCGCACACCATATATTTT

clone_size: -
v_call: TRBV19
d_call: -
j_call: TRBJ2-1
cdr3_aa: CASTRGLGSTDEQFF
cdr3_nt: TGTGCCAGTACGCGCGGGTTGGGAAGTACCGATGAGCAGTTCTTC

clone_size: -
v_call: TRBV7-9
d_call: -
j_call: TRBJ1-2
cdr3_aa: CASSKGPYGYTF
cdr3_nt: TGTGCCAGCAGCAAGGGACCCTACGGCTACACCTTC

clone_size: -
v_call: TRBV7-9
d_call: TRBD2
j_call: TRBJ2-1
cdr3_aa: CASSPVREGYNEQFF
cdr3_nt: TGTGCCAGCAGCCCCGTCCGGGAGGGCTACAATGAGCAGTTCTTC

clone_size: -
v_call: TRBV7-3
d_call: -
j_call: TRBJ1-6
cdr3_aa: CASSLVAGQSSYNSPLHF
cdr3_nt: TGTGCCAGCAGCTTAGTAGCAGGGCAGAGCTCCTATAATTCGCCCCTCCACTTT

clone_size: -
v_call: TRBV6-5
d_call: -
j_call: TRBJ2-7
cdr3_aa: CASSQEVYEQYF
cdr3_nt: TGTGCCAGCAGCCAGGAGGTCTACGAGCAGTACTTC

clone_size: -
v_call: TRBV5-1
d_call: TRBD2
j_call: TRBJ2-5
cdr3_aa: CASSASTSGGFQETQYF
cdr3_nt: TGCGCCAGCAGCGCCTCGACTAGCGGGGGGTTCCAAGAGACCCAGTACTTC

clone_size: few
v_call: TRBV20-1
d_call: -
j_call: TRBJ1-1
cdr3_aa: CSARPLQEAFF
cdr3_nt: TGCAGTGCTAGGCCCCTGCAGGAAGCTTTCTTT

clone_size: -
v_call: TRBV6-6
d_call: -
j_call: TRBJ1-2
cdr3_aa: CASTPGGRGYTF
cdr3_nt: TGTGCCAGCACACCCGGGGGGCGTGGCTACACCTTC

clone_size: -
v_call: TRBV28
d_call: -
j_call: TRBJ1-5
cdr3_aa: CASSLGQVGDPQHF
cdr3_nt: TGTGCCAGCAGTTTGGGGCAGGTGGGTGATCCCCAGCATTTT

clone_size: -
v_call: TRBV7-9
d_call: -
j_call: TRBJ2-2
cdr3_aa: CASSLVVRLPSNTGELFF
cdr3_nt: TGTGCCAGCAGCTTAGTAGTTCGATTGCCTTCGAACACCGGGGAGCTGTTTTTT

clone_size: -
v_call: TRBV5-1
d_call: -
j_call: TRBJ2-3
cdr3_aa: CASSEQISTDTQYF
cdr3_nt: TGCGCCAGCAGCGAACAGATTAGCACAGATACGCAGTATTTT

clone_size: -
v_call: TRBV12-5
d_call: -
j_call: TRBJ2-4
cdr3_aa: CARGLKNIQYF
cdr3_nt: TGTGCTAGAGGTCTGAAAAACATTCAGTACTTC

clone_size: -
v_call: TRBV7-2
d_call: -
j_call: TRBJ2-3
cdr3_aa: CASSPRGTDTQYF
cdr3_nt: TGTGCCAGCAGCCCTAGGGGCACAGATACGCAGTATTTT

clone_size: -
v_call: TRBV11-2
d_call: TRBD2
j_call: TRBJ2-2
cdr3_aa: CASSMGLAGHGELFF
cdr3_nt: TGTGCCAGCAGCATGGGACTAGCGGGTCACGGGGAGCTGTTTTTT

clone_size: -
v_call: TRBV27
d_call: -
j_call: TRBJ2-1
cdr3_aa: CASRPPRGEYYNEQFF
cdr3_nt: TGTGCCAGCAGACCTCCCAGGGGGGAATACTACAATGAGCAGTTCTTC

clone_size: -
v_call: TRBV6-6
d_call: -
j_call: TRBJ2-3
cdr3_aa: CASSLNSGRTDTQYF
cdr3_nt: TGTGCCAGCAGTTTAAATAGCGGCCGCACAGATACGCAGTATTTT

clone_size: -
v_call: TRBV7-9
d_call: -
j_call: TRBJ2-1
cdr3_aa: CASSSSKKRPYNEQFF
cdr3_nt: TGTGCCAGCAGCTCCTCGAAAAAGAGGCCCTACAATGAGCAGTTCTTC

clone_size: -
v_call: TRBV2
d_call: -
j_call: TRBJ2-5
cdr3_aa: CASSERAAQETQYF
cdr3_nt: TGTGCCAGCAGTGAGAGAGCGGCCCAAGAGACCCAGTACTTC

clone_size: -
v_call: TRBV7-2
d_call: TRBD2
j_call: TRBJ2-7
cdr3_aa: CASSTPGLAFEQYF
cdr3_nt: TGTGCCAGCAGCACACCGGGACTAGCGTTTGAGCAGTACTTC